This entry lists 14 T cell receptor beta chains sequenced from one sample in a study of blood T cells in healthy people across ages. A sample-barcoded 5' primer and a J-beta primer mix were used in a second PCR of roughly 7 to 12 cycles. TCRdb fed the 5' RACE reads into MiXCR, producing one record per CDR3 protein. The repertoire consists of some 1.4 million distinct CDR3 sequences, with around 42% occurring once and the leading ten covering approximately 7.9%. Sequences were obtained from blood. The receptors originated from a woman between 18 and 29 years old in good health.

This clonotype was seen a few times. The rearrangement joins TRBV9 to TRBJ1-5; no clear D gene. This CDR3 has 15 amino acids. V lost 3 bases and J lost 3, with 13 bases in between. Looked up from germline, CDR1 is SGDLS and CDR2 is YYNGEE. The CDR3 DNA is TGTGCCAGCAGCGCTTCCGGGGAATCCAATCAGCCCCAGCATTTT. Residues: CASSASGESNQPQHF.

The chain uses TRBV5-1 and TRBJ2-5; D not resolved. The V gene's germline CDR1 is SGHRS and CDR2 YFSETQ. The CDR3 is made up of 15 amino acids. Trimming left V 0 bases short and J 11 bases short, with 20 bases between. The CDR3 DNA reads TGCGCCAGCAGCTTGGTCGCAGGCTTCTCCTACAAGCAGTACTTC. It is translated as CASSLVAGFSYKQYF.

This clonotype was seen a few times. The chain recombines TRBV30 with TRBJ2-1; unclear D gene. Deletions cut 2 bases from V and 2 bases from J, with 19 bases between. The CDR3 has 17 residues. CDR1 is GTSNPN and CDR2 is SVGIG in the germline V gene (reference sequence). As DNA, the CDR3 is TGTGCCTGGAGTCCTCCAAGTACAGAGTCGACCTACAATGAGCAGTTCTTC. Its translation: CAWSPPSTESTYNEQFF.

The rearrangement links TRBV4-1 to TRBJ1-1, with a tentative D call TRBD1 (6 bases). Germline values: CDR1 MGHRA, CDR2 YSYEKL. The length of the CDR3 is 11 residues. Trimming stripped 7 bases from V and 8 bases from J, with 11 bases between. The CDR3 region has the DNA TGCGCCAGCACGACAGGACTCGAAGCTTTCTTT. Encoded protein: CASTTGLEAFF.

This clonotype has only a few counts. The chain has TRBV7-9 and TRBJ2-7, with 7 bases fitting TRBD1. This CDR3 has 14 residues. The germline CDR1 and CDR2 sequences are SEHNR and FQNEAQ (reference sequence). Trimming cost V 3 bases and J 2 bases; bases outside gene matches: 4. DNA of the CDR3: TGTGCCAGCAGCTTCGGACAGGAAGCCTACGAGCAGTACTTC. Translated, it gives CASSFGQEAYEQYF.

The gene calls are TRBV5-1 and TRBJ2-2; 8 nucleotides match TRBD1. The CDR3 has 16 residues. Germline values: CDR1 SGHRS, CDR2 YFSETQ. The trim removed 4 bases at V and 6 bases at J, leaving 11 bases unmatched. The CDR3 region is CASSLVDRAGAGELFF. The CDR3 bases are TGCGCCAGCAGCCTCGTGGACAGGGCAGGGGCCGGGGAGCTGTTTTTT.

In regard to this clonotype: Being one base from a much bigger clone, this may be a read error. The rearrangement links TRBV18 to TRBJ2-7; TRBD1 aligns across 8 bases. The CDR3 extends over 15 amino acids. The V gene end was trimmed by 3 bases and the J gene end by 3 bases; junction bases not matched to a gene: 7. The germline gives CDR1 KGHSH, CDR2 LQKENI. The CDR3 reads CASSPWDRSNYEQYF. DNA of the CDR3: TGTGCCAGCTCACCTTGGGACAGGAGCAACTACGAGCAGTACTTC.

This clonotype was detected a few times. The CDR3 DNA reads as TGTGCCAGCAGCCAAGATGGGGTAAACACCTATAATTCACCCCTCCACTTT. Its translation is CASSQDGVNTYNSPLHF. The chain recombines TRBV3-1 with TRBJ1-6; D call uncertain. Germline loops: CDR1 LGHDT, CDR2 YNNKEL (reference sequence). CDR3 size: 17 residues. V was clipped by 0 bases and J by 2 bases, with 11 bases between them.

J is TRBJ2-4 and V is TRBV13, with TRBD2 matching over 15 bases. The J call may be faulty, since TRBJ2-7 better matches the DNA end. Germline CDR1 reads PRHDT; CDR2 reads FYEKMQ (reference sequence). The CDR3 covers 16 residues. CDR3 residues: CASSGGLAGGAYEQYF. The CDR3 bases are TGTGCCAGCAGCGGCGGACTAGCGGGAGGGGCCTACGAGCAGTACTTC.

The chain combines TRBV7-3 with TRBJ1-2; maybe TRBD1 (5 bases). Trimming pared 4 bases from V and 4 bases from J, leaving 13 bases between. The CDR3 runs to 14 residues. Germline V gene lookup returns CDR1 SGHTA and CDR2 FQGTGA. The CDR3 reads CASSSYRLSYGYTF. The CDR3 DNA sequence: TGTGCCAGCAGCTCTTACAGGTTGTCCTATGGCTACACCTTC.

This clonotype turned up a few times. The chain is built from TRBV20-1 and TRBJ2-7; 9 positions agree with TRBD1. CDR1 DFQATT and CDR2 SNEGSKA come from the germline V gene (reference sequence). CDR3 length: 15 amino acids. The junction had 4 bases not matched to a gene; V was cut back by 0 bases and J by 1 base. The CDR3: CSARDLQGASYEQYF. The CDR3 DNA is TGCAGTGCTAGAGACCTACAGGGGGCATCCTACGAGCAGTACTTC.

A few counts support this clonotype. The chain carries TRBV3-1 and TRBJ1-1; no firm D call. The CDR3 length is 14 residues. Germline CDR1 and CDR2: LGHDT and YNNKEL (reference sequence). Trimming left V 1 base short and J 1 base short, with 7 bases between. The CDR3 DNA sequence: TGTGCCAGCAGCCAAGTCAGCCGGAACACTGAAGCTTTCTTT. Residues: CASSQVSRNTEAFF.

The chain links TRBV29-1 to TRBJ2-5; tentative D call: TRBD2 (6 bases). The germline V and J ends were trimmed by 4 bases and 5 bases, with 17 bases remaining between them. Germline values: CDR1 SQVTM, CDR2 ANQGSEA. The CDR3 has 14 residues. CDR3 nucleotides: TGCAGCGTTGTTTCCCCTACGGAGGGGGAGACCCAGTACTTC. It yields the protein CSVVSPTEGETQYF.

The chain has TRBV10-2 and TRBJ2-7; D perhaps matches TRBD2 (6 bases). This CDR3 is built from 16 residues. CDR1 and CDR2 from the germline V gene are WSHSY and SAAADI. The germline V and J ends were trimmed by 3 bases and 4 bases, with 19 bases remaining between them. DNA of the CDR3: TGCGCCAGCAGTGATCAGGCTCCCCATGGGGGGTACGAGCAGTACTTC. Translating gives CASSDQAPHGGYEQYF.